Below are 14 T cell receptor beta chains sequenced from a single sample in a study of human T cells and chemical hapten exposure. Time point here: patch test 1, 2 weeks after DPC sensitization. Treatment specified: therapeutic diphenylcyclopropenone sensitization with weekly scalp DPC. One entry per CDR3 protein, called by TCRdb with MiXCR from the RACE reads. The sample lists some 340,000 distinct CDR3 sequences, under 8% occurring once. The sequenced sample was whole blood, obtained in connection with sensitization to the hapten diphenylcyclopropenone (DPC). These receptor sequences come from a woman younger than 35 with alopecia areata. Some clones in this sample may be carry-over from other donors' samples.

This clonotype was seen a handful of times. The chain employs TRBV5-1 and TRBJ2-5, with 10 bases aligning to TRBD2. Germline V gene sequence: CDR1 SGHRS, CDR2 YFSETQ. V was clipped by 0 bases and J by 0 bases; unmatched bases: 5. CDR3 length: 17 residues. CDR3 amino acids: CASSLGQTSGYQETQYF. As DNA, the CDR3 is TGCGCCAGCAGCTTGGGCCAGACTAGCGGGTACCAAGAGACCCAGTACTTC.

This clonotype was seen ten or more times. V and J are TRBV15 and TRBJ2-6; D gene uncertain. The CDR3 sequence is 17 residues long. The germline CDR1 and CDR2 sequences are LNHNV and YYDKDF (reference sequence). Trimming removed 5 bases from V and 4 bases from J, with 18 bases in between. The CDR3 reads CATSGRYRLGGANVLTF. Written as DNA, the CDR3 is TGTGCCACCAGCGGGCGATACCGACTTGGGGGGGCCAACGTCCTGACTTTC.

At least ten counts were recorded for this clonotype. This sequence joins TRBV7-8 and TRBJ2-3, with D uncertain. Germline V gene data show CDR1 as SGHVS and CDR2 as FQNEAQ. This CDR3 has 14 residues. V was cut by 1 base and J by 4 bases, with 9 bases left in between. CDR3 sequence: CASSLEQEADTQYF. Written as DNA, the CDR3 is TGTGCCAGCAGCTTAGAGCAAGAGGCAGATACGCAGTATTTT.

The chain is built from TRBV27 and TRBJ2-7, with 9 bases aligning to TRBD2. Germline assignment: CDR1 MNHEY and CDR2 SMNVEV (reference sequence). CDR3 size: 14 residues. V lost 10 bases, J lost 2 bases, and 9 bases stayed unmatched. CDR3 amino acids: CATSAGGLTYEQYF. CDR3 DNA sequence: TGTGCCACTTCAGCGGGGGGTCTTACCTACGAGCAGTACTTC.

The table lists this clonotype with a few counts. The rearrangement joins TRBV6-2 or TRBV6-3 to TRBJ1-2; D is ambiguous. The CDR3 totals 16 residues. Per the germline V gene, CDR1 is MNHEY and CDR2 is SVGEGT. V was pared by 2 bases and J by 8 bases, with 21 bases between. The CDR3 DNA is TGTGCCAGCAGTTACCCGATCTTGCGTTCGTCTTACGGCTACACCTTC. Translating it yields CASSYPILRSSYGYTF.

The gene calls are TRBV5-1 and TRBJ1-1, with 7 nucleotides matching TRBD1. V lost 2 bases and J lost 4; bases outside the gene matches: 8. Germline CDR1 and CDR2: SGHRS and YFSETQ. The CDR3 extends over 15 amino acids. CDR3 residues: CASSLRTGGGTEAFF. The CDR3 DNA is TGCGCCAGCAGCTTAAGGACAGGAGGTGGCACTGAAGCTTTCTTT.

Only a few counts were recorded for this clonotype. This chain joins TRBV5-1 and TRBJ1-4; maybe TRBD1 (5 bases). Germline values: CDR1 SGHRS, CDR2 YFSETQ. The CDR3 is 16 amino acids. Trimming shortened V by 3 bases and J by 7 bases, and 19 bases separated the two germline ends. This CDR3 reads CASSSTVQGRGEKLFF. CDR3 nucleotide sequence: TGCGCCAGCAGCTCAACCGTTCAGGGTAGGGGTGAAAAACTGTTTTTT.

This clonotype was counted ten times or more. The V call is TRBV27, the J call TRBJ2-7; a possible D gene is TRBD1 (6 bases). The germline V and J ends were trimmed by 5 bases and 3 bases, with 20 bases remaining between them. Germline values: CDR1 MNHEY, CDR2 SMNVEV (reference sequence). The CDR3 extends over 16 amino acids. CDR3 in amino acids: CASSQTGTSIYYEQYF. The CDR3 DNA reads as TGTGCCAGCAGTCAGACCGGGACATCGATTTACTACGAGCAGTACTTC.

The rearrangement uses TRBV6-6 and TRBJ2-5; no clear D gene. This CDR3 region has 14 residues. Per the germline V gene, CDR1 is MNHNY and CDR2 is SVGAGI (reference sequence). V gave up 8 bases and J gave up 1 base, with 14 bases separating them. CDR3 sequence (DNA): TGTGCCAGCTCCTTCGCTACTCTCCAAGAGACCCAGTACTTC. Encoded protein: CASSFATLQETQYF.

The chain carries TRBV10-3 and TRBJ2-3; 12 bases fit TRBD1. Trimming cost V 2 bases and J 6 bases; bases outside gene matches: 6. The germline V gene has CDR1 ENHRY and CDR2 SYGVKD. This CDR3 contains 16 residues. The DNA for the CDR3 is TGTGCCATCAGTGAGCCGGGACAGGGGGCAGGCGATACGCAGTATTTT. Protein sequence: CAISEPGQGAGDTQYF.

V usage is TRBV28 and J usage is TRBJ1-4; the D is unclear. The germline V gene has CDR1 MDHEN and CDR2 SYDVKM. The V end was cut by 4 bases, the J end by 8 bases, with 14 bases between. This CDR3 is 14 amino acids long. The chain's CDR3 is CASSSRAGLEKLFF. The CDR3 DNA reads as TGTGCCAGCAGTTCGCGGGCGGGATTGGAAAAACTGTTTTTT.

The gene calls are TRBV7-2 and TRBJ2-2; TRBD1 aligns across 9 bases. The trim removed 5 bases at V and 1 base at J, leaving 8 bases unmatched. From germline, CDR1 is SGHTA and CDR2 FQGNSA. This CDR3 contains 17 residues. The CDR3 DNA sequence: TGTGCCAGCAGCCATCCGCCGGGACAGGGGAACACCGGGGAGCTGTTTTTT. It specifies CASSHPPGQGNTGELFF.

CDR3 sequence: CASSYLETNTEAFF. The CDR3, as DNA: TGTGCCAGCAGTTACCTTGAAACGAACACTGAAGCTTTCTTT. J is TRBJ1-1 and V is TRBV6-5; no reliable D call. Trimming stripped 2 bases from V and 1 base from J, with 8 bases between. CDR1 MNHEY and CDR2 SVGAGI come from the germline V gene. The CDR3 has 14 residues.

This clonotype was seen only a few times. The CDR3, as DNA: TGCGCCAGCAGCCCGCTGACAGGGACGAACACTGAAGCTTTCTTT. Protein product: CASSPLTGTNTEAFF. This chain links TRBV5-1 with TRBJ1-1; the match to TRBD1 covers 7 bases. Germline V gene sequence: CDR1 SGHRS, CDR2 YFSETQ. CDR3 size: 15 residues. Unmatched junction bases numbered 7, after V lost 4 bases and J lost 1 base.